A selection of T cell receptor beta chains follows, all from one sample in a study of blood T cell repertoires in COVID-19. TCRdb's table, derived via immunoSEQ multiplex PCR, lists solely in-frame clones and lacks some. The top ten clones hold around a fifth of a sample with nearly 40,000 clones, around 83% of them seen once. The sequenced material came from peripheral blood. The origin of the receptors is a middle-aged man in a cohort sampled during active COVID-19. The CDR3 runs from the conserved cysteine through the conserved F or W. A D gene is named only where the DNA matches it firmly. Clone size is given for some rows only: seen once, a few or many times, or a class if the clone is expanded.

TRBJ2-2,13,TRBV7-7,-,-,TGCTCCCAGGGGTTCGCGAACACCGGGGAGCTGTTTTTT,CSQGFANTGELFF
TRBJ2-1,15,TRBV19,once,TRBD2,TGTGCCAGTAGTATAGTGGCGGGAGAGACGAATGAGCAGTTCTTC,CASSIVAGETNEQFF
TRBJ2-2,16,TRBV6-6,-,-,TGTGCCAGCAGGCCATTCCGGGACAAGAACACCGGGGAGCTGTTTTTT,CASRPFRDKNTGELFF
TRBJ2-3,18,TRBV7-2,-,TRBD2,TGTGCCAGCAGCCCGAGAGGGGGGACTAGCGGGAGTGTGAATACGCAGTATTTT,CASSPRGGTSGSVNTQYF
TRBJ2-1,13,TRBV5-1,-,-,TGCGCCAGCAGCCCAACCAGGGACAATGAGCAGTTCTTC,CASSPTRDNEQFF
TRBJ1-2,16,TRBV19,-,TRBD1,TGTGCCAGTAGCCCCGGACAGGGTCTCCGTATCTATGGCTACACCTTC,CASSPGQGLRIYGYTF
TRBJ1-5,16,TRBV19,-,-,TGTGCCAGTAGTATCGAGGTGGTCTATAGCAATCAGCCCCAGCATTTT,CASSIEVVYSNQPQHF
TRBJ1-4,17,TRBV27,-,TRBD1,TGTGCCAGCAGGACCATCGTAAGGGGGCGCGGGAAAGAAAAACTGTTTTTT,CASRTIVRGRGKEKLFF
TRBJ2-2,14,TRBV6-5,few,-,TGTGCCACCAGCCGGGACTTCAACACCGGGGAGCTGTTTTTT,CATSRDFNTGELFF
TRBJ2-5,15,TRBV13,-,TRBD2,TGTGCCAGCAGTTCCCTTAGCGGGGATCAAGAGACCCAGTACTTC,CASSSLSGDQETQYF
TRBJ1-2,15,TRBV9,-,-,TGTGCCAGCAGCCTAGGGGACGGAGGGCTCTATGGCTACACCTTC,CASSLGDGGLYGYTF
TRBJ1-5,13,TRBV30,-,-,TGTGCCTGGAGTTTGGGGGAGGAACAGCCCCAGCATTTT,CAWSLGEEQPQHF
TRBJ2-7,14,TRBV7-8,-,TRBD2,TGTGCCAGCCGCGGGGGGGCGGGGGGGCACGAGCAGTACTTC,CASRGGAGGHEQYF
TRBJ1-1,16,TRBV4-1,-,-,TGCGCCAGCAGCCACCCTAGACAGCTTATGAACACTGAAGCTTTCTTT,CASSHPRQLMNTEAFF
TRBJ2-1,15,TRBV3-1/TRBV3-2,-,TRBD2,TGTGCCAGCAGCCTCCACAGCGGGAGGGACAATGAGCAGTTCTTC,CASSLHSGRDNEQFF
TRBJ2-5,14,TRBV28,-,TRBD2,TGTGCCAGCAGTTTACTAGCGGGGCCAGAGACCCAGTACTTC,CASSLLAGPETQYF
TRBJ2-3,17,TRBV6-4,few,TRBD2,TGTGCCAGCAGTGACTCGACTAGCGGAACCGGCACAGATACGCAGTATTTT,CASSDSTSGTGTDTQYF
TRBJ2-7,19,TRBV7-2,-,TRBD2,TGTGCCAGCAGCTTAGGTTACGGTGGGCGGGGGGGCCCCTCCTACGAGCAGTACTTC,CASSLGYGGRGGPSYEQYF
TRBJ1-1,14,TRBV5-1,-,TRBD1,TGCGCCAGCAGTTTTAGGGGACAGCACACTGAAGCTTTCTTT,CASSFRGQHTEAFF
TRBJ1-1,13,TRBV5-1,-,-,TGCGCCAGCAGCTTGTATCTTAACACTGAAGCTTTCTTT,CASSLYLNTEAFF
TRBJ1-2,13,TRBV29-1,-,TRBD1,TGCAGCGTTGGGAAGGGGGCAGACTCTGGCTACACCTTC,CSVGKGADSGYTF
TRBJ2-7,17,TRBV28,-,-,TGTGCCAGCAGCAATATCGGAGGCCCCCTCTTCTCCTACGAGCAGTACTTC,CASSNIGGPLFSYEQYF
TRBJ2-3,16,TRBV18,-,TRBD2,TGTGCCAGCTCACCCCAATCTAGCGGGAGTTTCGATACGCAGTATTTT,CASSPQSSGSFDTQYF
TRBJ2-5,17,TRBV7-9,-,-,TGTGCCAGCAGCGTTTGGCAGGGGTCGGGGTACCAAGAGACCCAGTACTTC,CASSVWQGSGYQETQYF
TRBJ1-2,14,TRBV6-4,-,-,TGTGCCAGCAGCCCGGGACACCGCTCCTATGGCTACACCTTC,CASSPGHRSYGYTF
TRBJ2-6,14,TRBV25-1,-,TRBD1,TGTGCCAGCAGTGACCCAGGGGGCGCCAACGTCCTGACTTTC,CASSDPGGANVLTF
TRBJ2-1,17,TRBV5-5,few,TRBD2,TGTGCCAGCAGCTCCATGGGACTAGCGGGGGGAAGTAATGAGCAGTTCTTC,CASSSMGLAGGSNEQFF
TRBJ2-7,11,TRBV5-5,-,-,TGTGCCAGCACCCCGGGGAAGGAGCAGTACTTC,CASTPGKEQYF
TRBJ2-5,13,TRBV29-1,-,TRBD1,TGCAGCGACCACAGGGGCGGCGGGGAGACCCAGTACTTC,CSDHRGGGETQYF
TRBJ2-2,12,TRBV13,-,-,TGTGCCAGCAGCTCAAACACCGGGGAGCTGTTTTTT,CASSSNTGELFF
TRBJ2-5,17,TRBV14,-,-,TGTGCCAGCAGCCAAGATCGGGGAAGAACGTACCAAGAGACCCAGTACTTC,CASSQDRGRTYQETQYF
TRBJ2-1,16,TRBV16,-,-,TGTGCCAGCAGCCAATGGTTGAGGACAGAGAACAATGAGCAGTTCTTC,CASSQWLRTENNEQFF
TRBJ1-2,15,TRBV5-4,-,-,TGTGCCAGCAGCTTGGGTGGACAGTGGGCCTATGGCTACACCTTC,CASSLGGQWAYGYTF
TRBJ1-2,15,TRBV7-2,-,TRBD1,TGTGCCAGCAGCTTAGCAGGGGGCGCGGCCTATGGCTACACCTTC,CASSLAGGAAYGYTF
TRBJ1-1,16,TRBV30,few,-,TGTGCCTGGAGTGTACGGGGGGCGGCCTGGGACACTGAAGCTTTCTTT,CAWSVRGAAWDTEAFF
TRBJ2-1,17,TRBV4-1,-,TRBD2,TGCGCCAGCAGCCAAGTTCCCGGACTAGCGGGGTCAAATGAGCAGTTCTTC,CASSQVPGLAGSNEQFF
TRBJ2-1,15,TRBV7-9,-,TRBD2,TGTGCCAGTGGCGGGCTAGCGGGGGGGCGTGCTGAGCAGTTCTTC,CASGGLAGGRAEQFF
TRBJ2-7,15,TRBV6-2/TRBV6-3,-,-,TGTGCCAGCAGTAGTTGGCTAGCTGAGTCCTACGAGCAGTACTTC,CASSSWLAESYEQYF
TRBJ1-2,13,TRBV5-1,-,-,TGCGCCAGCAGCTTAAATAGATTCTATGGCTACACCTTC,CASSLNRFYGYTF